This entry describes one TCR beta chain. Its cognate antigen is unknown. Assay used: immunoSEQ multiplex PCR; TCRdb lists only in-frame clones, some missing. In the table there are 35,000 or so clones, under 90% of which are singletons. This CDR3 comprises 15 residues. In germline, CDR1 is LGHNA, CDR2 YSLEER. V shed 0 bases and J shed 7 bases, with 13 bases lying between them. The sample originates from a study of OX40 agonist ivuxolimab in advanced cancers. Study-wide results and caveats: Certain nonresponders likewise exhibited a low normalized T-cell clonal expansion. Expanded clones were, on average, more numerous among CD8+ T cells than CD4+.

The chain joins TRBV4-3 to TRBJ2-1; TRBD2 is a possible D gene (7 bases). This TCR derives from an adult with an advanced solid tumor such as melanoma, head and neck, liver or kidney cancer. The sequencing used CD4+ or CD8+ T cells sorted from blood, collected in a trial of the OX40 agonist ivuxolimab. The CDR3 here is CASSQDGGARNEQFF. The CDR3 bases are TGCGCCAGCAGCCAAGATGGGGGGGCCCGAAATGAGCAGTTCTTC.